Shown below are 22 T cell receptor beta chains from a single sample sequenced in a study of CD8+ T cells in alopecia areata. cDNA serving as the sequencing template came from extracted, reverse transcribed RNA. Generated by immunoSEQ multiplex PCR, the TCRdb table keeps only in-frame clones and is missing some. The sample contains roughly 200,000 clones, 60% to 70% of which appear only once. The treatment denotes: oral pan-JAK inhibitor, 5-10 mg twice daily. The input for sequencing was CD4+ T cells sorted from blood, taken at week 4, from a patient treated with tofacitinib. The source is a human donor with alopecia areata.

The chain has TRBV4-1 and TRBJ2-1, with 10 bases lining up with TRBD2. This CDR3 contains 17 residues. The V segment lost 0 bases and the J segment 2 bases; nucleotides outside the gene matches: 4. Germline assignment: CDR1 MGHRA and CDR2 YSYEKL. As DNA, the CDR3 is TGCGCCAGCAGCCAAGATTTAGCGGGGGGACCCTACAATGAGCAGTTCTTC. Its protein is CASSQDLAGGPYNEQFF.

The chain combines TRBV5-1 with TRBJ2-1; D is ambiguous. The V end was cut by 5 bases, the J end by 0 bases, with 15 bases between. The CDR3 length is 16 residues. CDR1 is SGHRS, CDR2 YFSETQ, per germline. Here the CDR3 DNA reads TGCGCCAGCAGATCCCAAGGGCTAAGCTCCTACAATGAGCAGTTCTTC. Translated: CASRSQGLSSYNEQFF.

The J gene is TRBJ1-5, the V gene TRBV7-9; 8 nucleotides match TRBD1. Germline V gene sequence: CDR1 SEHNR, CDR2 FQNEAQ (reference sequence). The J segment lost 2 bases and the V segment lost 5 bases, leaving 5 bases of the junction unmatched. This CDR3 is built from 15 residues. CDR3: CASSAGQGGNQPQHF. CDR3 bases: TGTGCCAGCAGCGCCGGACAGGGAGGCAATCAGCCCCAGCATTTT.

The CDR3 DNA reads as TGTGCCAGCAGTCCCCAGGGGGCGCAGATCGGGGAGCTGTTTTTT. This translates into CASSPQGAQIGELFF. The chain couples TRBV2 to TRBJ2-2; 8 positions agree with TRBD1. CDR1 is SNHLY and CDR2 is FYNNEI in the germline V gene. This CDR3 spans 15 amino acids. J lost 7 bases, V lost 5 bases, and 9 bases had no gene match.

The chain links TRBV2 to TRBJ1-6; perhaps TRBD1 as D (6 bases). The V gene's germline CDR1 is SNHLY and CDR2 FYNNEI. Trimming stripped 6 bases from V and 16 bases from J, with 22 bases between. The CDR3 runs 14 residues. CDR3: CASRRGQPALSLHF. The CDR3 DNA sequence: TGTGCCAGCAGGAGAGGACAGCCTGCCCTATCGCTCCACTTT.

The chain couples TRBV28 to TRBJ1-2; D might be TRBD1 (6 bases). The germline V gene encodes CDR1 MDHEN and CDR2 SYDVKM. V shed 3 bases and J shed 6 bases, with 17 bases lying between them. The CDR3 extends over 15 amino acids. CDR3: CASSFRDTRRNGYTF. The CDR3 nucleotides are TGTGCCAGCAGTTTTCGGGACACCCGCCGGAATGGCTACACCTTC.

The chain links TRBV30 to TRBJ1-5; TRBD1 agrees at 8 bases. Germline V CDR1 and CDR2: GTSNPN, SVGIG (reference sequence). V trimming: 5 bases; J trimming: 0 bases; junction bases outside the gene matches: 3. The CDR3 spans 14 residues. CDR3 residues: CAWGTGDSNQPQHF. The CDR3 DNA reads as TGTGCCTGGGGGACAGGCGATAGCAATCAGCCCCAGCATTTT.

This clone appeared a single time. CDR3 nucleotides: TGCGCCAGCAGCTTGGAAGGGCATGGAAACACCATATATTTT. Protein: CASSLEGHGNTIYF. This chain links TRBV5-1 with TRBJ1-3; D is undetermined. In germline, CDR1 is SGHRS, CDR2 YFSETQ. Trimming took 0 bases from V and 3 from J, leaving 7 bases between them. This CDR3 contains 14 residues.

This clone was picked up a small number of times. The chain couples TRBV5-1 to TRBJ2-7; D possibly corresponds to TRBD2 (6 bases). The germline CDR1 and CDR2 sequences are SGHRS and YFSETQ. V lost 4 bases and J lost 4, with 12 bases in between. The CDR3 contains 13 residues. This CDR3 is CASSVTSPYEQYF. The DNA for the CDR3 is TGCGCCAGCAGCGTGACTAGTCCGTACGAGCAGTACTTC.

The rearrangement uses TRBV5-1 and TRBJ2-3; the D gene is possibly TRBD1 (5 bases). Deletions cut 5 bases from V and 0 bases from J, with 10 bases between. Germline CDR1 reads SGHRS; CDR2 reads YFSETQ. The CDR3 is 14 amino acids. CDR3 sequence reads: CASSDRSSTDTQYF. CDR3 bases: TGCGCCAGCAGTGACAGATCTAGCACAGATACGCAGTATTTT.

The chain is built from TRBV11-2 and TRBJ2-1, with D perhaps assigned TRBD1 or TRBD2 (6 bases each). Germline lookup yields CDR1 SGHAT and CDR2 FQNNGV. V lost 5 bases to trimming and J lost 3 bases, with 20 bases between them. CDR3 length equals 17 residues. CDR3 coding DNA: TGTGCCAGCAGCCCTCGGAGGAGGGACACGGGCTACAATGAGCAGTTCTTC. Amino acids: CASSPRRRDTGYNEQFF.

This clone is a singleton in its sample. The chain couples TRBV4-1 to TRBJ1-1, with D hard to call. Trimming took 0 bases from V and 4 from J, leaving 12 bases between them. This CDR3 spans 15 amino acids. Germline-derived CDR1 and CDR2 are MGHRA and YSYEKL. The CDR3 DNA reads TGCGCCAGCAGCCAAGATACAACTCCGACCACTGAAGCTTTCTTT. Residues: CASSQDTTPTTEAFF.

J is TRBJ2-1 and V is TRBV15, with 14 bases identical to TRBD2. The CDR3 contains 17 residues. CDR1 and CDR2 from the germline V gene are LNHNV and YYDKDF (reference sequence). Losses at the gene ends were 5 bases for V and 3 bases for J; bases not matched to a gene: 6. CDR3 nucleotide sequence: TGTGCCACCAGCGAAGGGGGACTAGCGGGGGTCTACAATGAGCAGTTCTTC. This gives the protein CATSEGGLAGVYNEQFF.

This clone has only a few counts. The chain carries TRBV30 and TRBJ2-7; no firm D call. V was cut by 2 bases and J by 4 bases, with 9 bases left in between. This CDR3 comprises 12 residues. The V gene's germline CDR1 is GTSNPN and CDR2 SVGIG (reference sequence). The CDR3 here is CAWSSGRYEQYF. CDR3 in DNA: TGTGCCTGGAGTTCCGGTAGGTACGAGCAGTACTTC.

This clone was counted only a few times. The CDR3 spells CSVATGRIDGYTF. In DNA form, the CDR3 reads TGCAGCGTAGCAACAGGAAGGATAGATGGCTACACCTTC. V and J are TRBV29-1 and TRBJ1-2; tentatively, D is TRBD1 (5 bases). CDR3 length: 13 residues. V lost 6 bases and J 6 bases, leaving 17 bases between the germline ends. The V gene's germline CDR1 is SQVTM and CDR2 ANQGSEA. The full variable domain, rest sourced from reference TRBV29-1 and TRBJ1-2, is SAVISQKPSRDICQRGTSLTIQCQVDSQVTMMFWYRQQPGQSLTLIATANQGSEATYESGFVIDKFPISRPNLTFSTLTVSNMSPEDSSIYLCSVATGRIDGYTFGSGTRLTVV.

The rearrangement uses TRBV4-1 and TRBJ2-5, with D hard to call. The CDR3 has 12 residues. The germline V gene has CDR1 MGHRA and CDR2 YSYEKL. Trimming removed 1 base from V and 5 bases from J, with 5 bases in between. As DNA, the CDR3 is TGCGCCAGCAGCCAAGTCATGGAGACCCAGTACTTC. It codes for CASSQVMETQYF.

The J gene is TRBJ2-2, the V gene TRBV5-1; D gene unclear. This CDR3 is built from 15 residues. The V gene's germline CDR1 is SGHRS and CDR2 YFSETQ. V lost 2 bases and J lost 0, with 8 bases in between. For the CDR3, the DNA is TGCGCCAGCAGCTTTCCAAACCCGAACACCGGGGAGCTGTTTTTT. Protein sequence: CASSFPNPNTGELFF.

CDR3 coding DNA: TGTGCCAGCAGCCAAGACGTTCTCGGGAGCGAGCAGTACTTC. Translated, it gives CASSQDVLGSEQYF. The chain couples TRBV4-2 to TRBJ2-7; maybe TRBD2 (6 bases). Germline CDR1 LGHNA, CDR2 YNFKEQ. This CDR3 comprises 14 residues. Trimming shortened V by 0 bases and J by 6 bases, and 12 bases separated the two germline ends.

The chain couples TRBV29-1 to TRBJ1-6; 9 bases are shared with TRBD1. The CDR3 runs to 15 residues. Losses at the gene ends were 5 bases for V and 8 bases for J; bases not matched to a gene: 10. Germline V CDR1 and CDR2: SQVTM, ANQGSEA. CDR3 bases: TGCAGCGTTCTCGGCCCGGGACAGGGTGATTCACCCCTCCACTTT. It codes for CSVLGPGQGDSPLHF.

The CDR3 DNA reads as TGTGCCAGCAGCTCCTACCGAGGGGGGACCGGCAATCAGCCCCAGCATTTT. It specifies CASSSYRGGTGNQPQHF. The genes are TRBV7-8 and TRBJ1-5, with D tentatively TRBD1 (6 bases). The CDR3 length is 17 residues. The V gene's germline CDR1 is SGHVS and CDR2 FQNEAQ. Trimming took off 4 bases at V and 2 bases at J, with 18 bases between the two ends.

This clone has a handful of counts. DNA for the CDR3: TGTGCCAGCAGCCCAAAGGGGTACGAGCAGTACTTC. Protein: CASSPKGYEQYF. This sequence joins TRBV5-5 and TRBJ2-7; possible D gene TRBD1, 5 bases. Trimming stripped 4 bases from V and 4 bases from J, with 9 bases between. CDR1 SGHKS and CDR2 YYEKEE come from the germline V gene (reference sequence). This CDR3 has 12 amino acids.

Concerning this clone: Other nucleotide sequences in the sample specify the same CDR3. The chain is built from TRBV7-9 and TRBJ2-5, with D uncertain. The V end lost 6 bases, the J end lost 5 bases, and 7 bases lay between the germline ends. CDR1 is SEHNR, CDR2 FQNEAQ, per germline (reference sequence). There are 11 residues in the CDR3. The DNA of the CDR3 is TGTGCCAGCAGTTCGAGGGAGACCCAGTACTTC. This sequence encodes CASSSRETQYF.